One sample yielded the 29 T cell receptor beta chains listed below, sequenced in a study of lymphopenia after photon versus proton radiotherapy. The method was immunoSEQ multiplex PCR; TCRdb's version includes in-frame clones alone and lacks a portion of them. The sample lists 15,000 to 20,000 clones; less than 90% were seen once. The sample in question was peripheral blood, obtained from a patient treated with proton-based radiotherapy. The receptors come from a man in his sixties or seventies with pancreatic cancer.

CDR3 sequence: CASSDGGSELTDTQYF. The CDR3 nucleotides are TGTGCCAGCAGCGATGGCGGGAGTGAATTAACAGATACGCAGTATTTT. The chain links TRBV9 to TRBJ2-3; 7 nucleotides align to TRBD2. The CDR3 consists of 16 residues. V lost 3 bases, J lost 3 bases, and 10 bases stayed unmatched. Germline CDR1 reads SGDLS; CDR2 reads YYNGEE. The full variable domain, rest sourced from reference TRBV9 and TRBJ2-3, is DSGVTQTPKHLITATGQRVTLRCSPRSGDLSVYWYQQSLDQGLQFLIQYYNGEERAKGNILERFSAQQFPDLHSELNLSSLELGDSALYFCASSDGGSELTDTQYFGPGTRLTVL.

This clone was counted once. The V and J genes are TRBV18 and TRBJ2-1; no reliable D call. The germline V gene has CDR1 KGHSH and CDR2 LQKENI. This CDR3 is built from 13 residues. V was cut by 1 base and J by 10 bases, with 11 bases left in between. The CDR3 spells CASSPRGSDEQFF. The CDR3 region has the DNA TGTGCCAGCTCACCACGAGGATCGGACGAGCAGTTCTTC.

The genes are TRBV6-5 and TRBJ1-1; D call uncertain. Looked up from germline, CDR1 is MNHEY and CDR2 is SVGAGI. The CDR3 contains 13 residues. V was trimmed by 6 bases and J by 4 bases, leaving 12 bases between them. The CDR3 reads CASRISALTEAFF. In nucleotides, the CDR3 is TGTGCCAGCAGGATCTCGGCCCTCACTGAAGCTTTCTTT.

This clone was seen more than once but under ten times. V is TRBV6-6 and J is TRBJ1-5, with a weak D call TRBD1 (6 bases). The germline gives CDR1 MNHNY, CDR2 SVGAGI (reference sequence). This CDR3 is built from 16 residues. V was trimmed by 5 bases and J by 2 bases, leaving 16 bases between them. For the CDR3, the DNA is TGTGCCAGCAGTCCAATGGGGAACAGGGGCAATCAGCCCCAGCATTTT. This encodes CASSPMGNRGNQPQHF.

The sample holds a few counts of this clone. The gene calls are TRBV29-1 and TRBJ1-2; D gene uncertain. The CDR3 contains 13 residues. Deletions cut 0 bases from V and 8 bases from J, with 13 bases between. Germline CDR1 is SQVTM and CDR2 is ANQGSEA. In nucleotides, the CDR3 is TGCAGCGTTGAAGATCCTGAAGGGTTCGGCTACACCTTC. It encodes CSVEDPEGFGYTF.

This chain joins TRBV27 and TRBJ1-5, with TRBD1 matching 7 bases. Looked up from germline, CDR1 is MNHEY and CDR2 is SMNVEV (reference sequence). V lost 3 bases and J lost 0; bases outside the gene matches: 2. The length of the CDR3 is 15 residues. CDR3 sequence reads: CASSFAGGSNQPQHF. The DNA for the CDR3 is TGTGCCAGCAGTTTCGCAGGGGGTAGCAATCAGCCCCAGCATTTT.

The J gene is TRBJ1-1, the V gene TRBV6-1; D gene ambiguous. The V gene's germline CDR1 is MNHNS and CDR2 SASEGT. Trimming pared 2 bases from V and 4 bases from J, leaving 8 bases between. This CDR3 has 13 amino acids. The CDR3 nucleotides are TGTGCCAGCAGTGAAATATGGACCACTGAAGCTTTCTTT. Its translation is CASSEIWTTEAFF.

The chain uses TRBV6-1 and TRBJ2-7; D possibly corresponds to TRBD1 (5 bases). CDR3 length: 15 residues. The V gene's germline CDR1 is MNHNS and CDR2 SASEGT. Trimming left V 1 base short and J 2 bases short, with 12 bases between. CDR3 nucleotides: TGTGCCAGCAGTGAAGGTTCGGGCAGGGCCTACGAGCAGTACTTC. Translation: CASSEGSGRAYEQYF.

CDR3: CASRVTSGSYNEQFF. CDR3 bases: TGTGCCAGCAGAGTCACTAGCGGGAGTTACAATGAGCAGTTCTTC. The chain is built from TRBV2 and TRBJ2-1, with 11 bases aligning to TRBD2. CDR3 size: 15 residues. From germline, CDR1 is SNHLY and CDR2 FYNNEI. J gave up 4 bases and V 6 bases, and 5 bases lay outside the gene matches. The full variable domain, with the rest looked up from reference TRBV2 and TRBJ2-1, is EPEVTQTPSHQVTQMGQEVILRCVPISNHLYFYWYRQILGQKVEFLVSFYNNEISEKSEIFDDQFSVERPDGSNFTLKIRSTKLEDSAMYFCASRVTSGSYNEQFFGPGTRLTVL.

This clone was recorded a few times. This rearrangement joins TRBV6-6 to TRBJ1-1; 10 bases line up with TRBD1. Per germline, CDR1 MNHNY and CDR2 SVGAGI (reference sequence). J lost 8 bases, V lost 2 bases, and 2 bases had no gene match. The CDR3 runs to 13 residues. Here the CDR3 DNA reads TGTGCCAGCAGTTACGGGACAGGGGCCGAAGCTTTCTTT. Protein product: CASSYGTGAEAFF.

This clone has just one count. The chain uses TRBV6-4 and TRBJ2-1; TRBD2 agrees at 9 bases. Germline loops: CDR1 MRHNA, CDR2 SNTAGT. This CDR3 has 16 residues. Trimming removed 0 bases from V and 0 bases from J; junction bases left unmatched: 0. This CDR3 reads CASSDSRGGSYNEQFF. CDR3 DNA sequence: TGTGCCAGCAGTGACTCGCGGGGGGGCTCCTACAATGAGCAGTTCTTC.

The chain employs TRBV6-1 and TRBJ1-5; 8 bases align to TRBD1. This CDR3 region has 15 residues. Germline lookup yields CDR1 MNHNS and CDR2 SASEGT. V lost 1 base to trimming and J lost 7 bases; unmatched junction nucleotides: 6. The CDR3 sequence is CASSEVGQAPQPQHF. DNA for the CDR3: TGTGCCAGCAGTGAAGTGGGACAGGCCCCACAGCCCCAGCATTTT.

The chain combines TRBV18 with TRBJ2-3; a possible D gene is TRBD2 (5 bases). The CDR3 runs 14 residues. V shed 3 bases and J shed 2 bases, with 9 bases lying between them. CDR1 and CDR2 from the germline V gene are KGHSH and LQKENI. For the CDR3, the DNA is TGTGCCAGCTCACCTGGACTGAACACAGATACGCAGTATTTT. This translates into CASSPGLNTDTQYF.

The chain combines TRBV5-1 with TRBJ2-1; 9 nucleotides align to TRBD2. The V segment lost 0 bases and the J segment 7 bases; nucleotides outside the gene matches: 8. The CDR3 has 16 residues. Germline lookup yields CDR1 SGHRS and CDR2 YFSETQ. CDR3: CASSLVAAGGRNEQFF. The CDR3 region has the DNA TGCGCCAGCAGCTTGGTTGCTGCGGGGGGGCGGAATGAGCAGTTCTTC.

This clone occurred once. The rearrangement uses TRBV5-1 and TRBJ2-3, with D possibly TRBD2 on 6 matching bases. The V end was cut by 3 bases, the J end by 2 bases, with 16 bases between. This CDR3 is 16 amino acids long. Germline CDR1 is SGHRS and CDR2 is YFSETQ. CDR3 residues: CASSSGASVHTDTQYF. Here the CDR3 DNA reads TGCGCCAGCAGCTCCGGCGCTAGCGTACACACAGATACGCAGTATTTT.

The V and J genes are TRBV18 and TRBJ1-1; no definite D call. CDR1 is KGHSH and CDR2 is LQKENI in the germline V gene. CDR3 length: 14 residues. Trimming removed 6 bases from V and 2 bases from J, with 13 bases in between. CDR3 protein: CASSPIGPNTEAFF. Here the CDR3 DNA reads TGTGCCAGCTCTCCCATCGGGCCAAACACTGAAGCTTTCTTT.

The gene calls are TRBV11-2 and TRBJ2-2; 10 bases map to TRBD1. The CDR3 consists of 14 residues. The ends lost 6 bases at V and 6 bases at J; junction bases unmatched: 4. Germline CDR1 reads SGHAT; CDR2 reads FQNNGV. This CDR3 reads CASSRQGAPGELFF. CDR3 coding DNA: TGTGCCAGCAGTCGACAGGGGGCCCCCGGGGAGCTGTTTTTT.

The chain has TRBV19 and TRBJ1-1; D unresolved. V was cut by 6 bases and J by 5 bases, with 19 bases left in between. The germline V gene encodes CDR1 LNHDA and CDR2 SQIVND (reference sequence). The length of the CDR3 is 15 residues. CDR3 coding DNA: TGTGCCAGTAGCCCAACCCGAGGGCGGCGGACTGAAGCTTTCTTT. Protein: CASSPTRGRRTEAFF.

This clone was observed once. The J gene is TRBJ2-1, the V gene TRBV6-1; the match to TRBD2 covers 13 bases. This CDR3 is built from 15 residues. CDR1 is MNHNS and CDR2 is SASEGT in the germline V gene. The junction had 4 bases not matched to a gene; V was cut back by 5 bases and J by 6 bases. Here the CDR3 reads CASSRTSGGINEQFF. The CDR3 DNA sequence: TGTGCCAGCAGTCGGACTAGCGGGGGAATCAATGAGCAGTTCTTC.

The chain has TRBV27 and TRBJ2-7, with 9 positions matching TRBD1. After removal of 4 bases from V and 3 bases from J, the junction contained 16 bases not matched to a gene. CDR1 and CDR2 from the germline V gene are MNHEY and SMNVEV (reference sequence). The CDR3 is made up of 18 amino acids. CDR3 loop: CASSSRDRVGAGRYEQYF. The CDR3 DNA follows: TGTGCCAGCAGTTCCCGGGACAGGGTAGGGGCGGGTCGCTACGAGCAGTACTTC.

This chain joins TRBV6-1 and TRBJ2-7, with D possibly matching TRBD2 (5 bases). Per the germline V gene, CDR1 is MNHNS and CDR2 is SASEGT. Trimming shortened V by 8 bases and J by 2 bases, and 10 bases separated the two germline ends. The CDR3 sequence is 12 residues long. The CDR3: CASGGTPYEQYF. CDR3 in DNA: TGTGCCAGCGGAGGCACCCCCTACGAGCAGTACTTC.

The V and J genes are TRBV19 and TRBJ1-6; D possibly corresponds to TRBD1 (5 bases). V was cut by 6 bases and J by 7 bases, with 13 bases left in between. Germline CDR1 reads LNHDA; CDR2 reads SQIVND (reference sequence). The CDR3 has 14 residues. Here the CDR3 reads CASRAGTANSPLHF. CDR3 in DNA: TGTGCCAGTAGGGCCGGGACGGCGAATTCACCCCTCCACTTT.

The genes are TRBV18 and TRBJ1-1; D call uncertain. CDR1 is KGHSH and CDR2 is LQKENI in the germline V gene. This CDR3 has 13 amino acids. Trimming removed 3 bases from V and 3 bases from J, with 8 bases in between. The CDR3 nucleotides are TGTGCCAGCTCACCGGATTTAGACACTGAAGCTTTCTTT. Translation: CASSPDLDTEAFF.

This clone was recorded once. CDR3 coding DNA: TGTGCCAGCAGACCCGCTTGGGGTGGCAATCAGCCCCAGCATTTT. Translation: CASRPAWGGNQPQHF. The chain combines TRBV27 with TRBJ1-5; no definite D call. The V and J ends lost 6 bases and 2 bases respectively, with 14 bases between them. This CDR3 is 15 amino acids long. The germline V gene encodes CDR1 MNHEY and CDR2 SMNVEV (reference sequence).

A few counts support this clone. The rearrangement uses TRBV6-1 and TRBJ2-7; 10 bases match TRBD1. This CDR3 region has 14 residues. Unmatched junction bases numbered 3, after V lost 6 bases and J lost 1 base. Germline values: CDR1 MNHNS, CDR2 SASEGT. The CDR3 DNA reads as TGTGCCAGCAGGACAGGGGGCGCGTCCTACGAGCAGTACTTC. This gives the protein CASRTGGASYEQYF.

The chain has TRBV19 and TRBJ2-1; tentative D call: TRBD1 (12 bases). The CDR3 is 22 residues long. V lost 9 bases and J lost 2, with 38 bases in between. The germline CDR1 and CDR2 sequences are LNHDA and SQIVND (reference sequence). As DNA, the CDR3 is TGTGCCAGGTCTGTGGGGGACAGGGGGCGCATAGCGGGAGGGCGGACCTACAATGAGCAGTTCTTC. It is translated as CARSVGDRGRIAGGRTYNEQFF.

This clone was found a few times. The V and J genes are TRBV27 and TRBJ1-6; unclear D gene. CDR1 is MNHEY, CDR2 SMNVEV, per germline (reference sequence). V shed 5 bases and J shed 10 bases, with 12 bases lying between them. The CDR3 sequence is 13 residues long. CDR3 in amino acids: CASSRTFLSPLHF. Written as DNA, the CDR3 is TGTGCCAGCAGTCGGACGTTTTTATCACCCCTCCACTTT.

The gene calls are TRBV19 and TRBJ1-4, with D tentatively TRBD1 (6 bases). Germline CDR1 and CDR2: LNHDA and SQIVND (reference sequence). The CDR3 consists of 15 residues. With 5 bases removed from V and 3 bases from J, the gap between germline ends came to 13 bases. CDR3 DNA sequence: TGTGCCAGTAGTTGGACAGCTCGGGCTAATGAAAAACTGTTTTTT. Translated, it gives CASSWTARANEKLFF. The entire variable domain, with the rest obtained from reference TRBV19 and TRBJ1-4, is as follows: DGGITQSPKYLFRKEGQNVTLSCEQNLNHDAMYWYRQDPGQGLRLIYYSQIVNDFQKGDIAEGYSVSREKKESFPLTVTSAQKNPTAFYLCASSWTARANEKLFFGSGTQLSVL.

This chain connects TRBV5-8 to TRBJ2-7; 9 nucleotides match TRBD2. There are 15 residues in the CDR3. V lost 1 base to trimming and J lost 6 bases; unmatched junction nucleotides: 8. CDR1 is SGHTS and CDR2 is YDEGEE in the germline V gene. The CDR3 loop reads CASSLYPSGTGEQYF. DNA of the CDR3: TGTGCCAGCAGCTTGTACCCTAGCGGGACGGGCGAGCAGTACTTC.